Each of the 31 T cell receptor beta chains below was sequenced from the same sample in a study of regulatory T cells in long-lasting Graves disease. Sequencing libraries for TCR beta were prepared with iRepertoire HTBI primers and Arm-PCR of CDR3 regions. TCRdb reanalysed the multiplex PCR reads using MiXCR and keeps one entry per CDR3 protein. The profile shows roughly 610,000 distinct CDR3 sequences, roughly 15% of them singletons. Time point in this sample: newly diagnosed GD, antithyroid drugs for less than 3 months. PBMCs were the source of the RNA used for TCR sequencing. The same specimen was also included in a second study, on T cells in Graves' hyperthyroidism and ophthalmopathy.

The material sequenced was peripheral blood mononuclear cells (PBMCs), taken at new diagnosis, from a patient treated with antithyroid drugs. The source is a woman aged 25 to 39 with Graves disease.

The chain combines TRBV10-3 with TRBJ2-7; TRBD1 matches 8 bases. The V gene end was trimmed by 7 bases and the J gene end by 5 bases; junction bases not matched to a gene: 10. Germline V gene lookup returns CDR1 ENHRY and CDR2 SYGVKD. The CDR3 consists of 14 residues. DNA of the CDR3: TGTGCCATCACAAATCGACAGGGGAACCACGAGCAGTACTTC. Protein: CAITNRQGNHEQYF.

V is TRBV10-3 and J is TRBJ1-2; no definite D call. Trimming stripped 10 bases from V and 0 bases from J, with 12 bases between. CDR3 length: 13 amino acids. The germline CDR1 and CDR2 sequences are ENHRY and SYGVKD. As DNA, the CDR3 is TGTGCCAGGAGGGAAGAGGCTAACTATGGCTACACCTTC. Protein: CARREEANYGYTF.

The V call is TRBV29-1, the J call TRBJ1-1, with D tentatively TRBD1 (5 bases). The CDR3 loop spans 13 amino acids. CDR1 is SQVTM, CDR2 ANQGSEA, per germline. V lost 4 bases and J lost 6, with 15 bases in between. Written as DNA, the CDR3 is TGCAGCGTTGGGGGAGGGGTTCGACCTGAAGCTTTCTTT. Its protein is CSVGGGVRPEAFF.

In its sample, this clonotype was seen a few times. V is TRBV5-1 and J is TRBJ1-2; TRBD1 aligns across 8 bases. The CDR3 loop spans 14 amino acids. V lost 5 bases, J lost 8 bases, and 11 bases stayed unmatched. Looked up from germline, CDR1 is SGHRS and CDR2 is YFSETQ. The DNA of the CDR3 is TGCGCCAGCAGGCTAACCGGGACAGGAAGCGGCTACACCTTC. Translating gives CASRLTGTGSGYTF.

With respect to this clonotype: This may be a read error, as it is one base from a much larger clone. V and J are TRBV2 and TRBJ2-7; D may correspond to TRBD1 or TRBD2 (5 bases each). With 6 bases removed from V and 3 bases from J, the gap between germline ends came to 27 bases. Germline assignment: CDR1 SNHLY and CDR2 FYNNEI. This CDR3 is built from 18 residues. CDR3 amino acids: CASSLRDDRAPVVYEQYF. In DNA, the CDR3 is TGTGCCAGCAGCCTACGGGACGACCGGGCCCCGGTCGTCTACGAGCAGTACTTC.

This clonotype appeared many times. The chain has TRBV20-1 and TRBJ2-1, with D possibly matching TRBD1 (5 bases). Trimming cost V 1 base and J 9 bases, with 13 bases left between them. CDR3 length equals 13 residues. Germline V gives CDR1 DFQATT, CDR2 SNEGSKA (reference sequence). In DNA form, the CDR3 reads TGCAGTGCTAGAGCGACGCAGGGCCCTGAGCAGTTCTTC. It is translated as CSARATQGPEQFF.

This clonotype was detected only a few times. In DNA, the CDR3 is TGCAGTGCTAGGGGGGGCTTAACAGGGAAAGGGGAGCTGTTTTTT. Translation gives CSARGGLTGKGELFF. The chain links TRBV20-1 to TRBJ2-2; D tentatively reads TRBD1 or TRBD2 (6 bases each). The V end was cut by 3 bases, the J end by 8 bases, with 19 bases between. This CDR3 is built from 15 residues. Per germline, CDR1 DFQATT and CDR2 SNEGSKA (reference sequence).

This clonotype was seen a handful of times. The chain has TRBV5-6 and TRBJ2-7, with 13 bases fitting TRBD2. Per germline, CDR1 SGHDT and CDR2 YYEEEE. The CDR3 consists of 15 residues. V shed 4 bases and J 4 bases; nucleotides not matched to a gene: 5. CDR3 residues: CASSKGLAGMYEQYF. The CDR3 nucleotides are TGTGCCAGCAGCAAGGGACTAGCGGGAATGTACGAGCAGTACTTC.

In the case of this clonotype: A much larger clone lies one base from this, so it may be a read error. CDR3 sequence: CASSTVAGGKGDIQYF. The CDR3, as DNA: TGTGCCAGCAGTACAGTAGCGGGAGGCAAAGGAGACATTCAGTACTTC. This chain links TRBV28 with TRBJ2-4, with TRBD2 matching 10 bases. Losses at the gene ends were 5 bases for V and 8 bases for J; bases not matched to a gene: 12. From germline, CDR1 is MDHEN and CDR2 SYDVKM. The CDR3 is 16 amino acids.

This clonotype came up a few times. The V gene is TRBV7-8, the J gene TRBJ1-6; 8 nucleotides line up with TRBD1. CDR1 and CDR2 from the germline V gene are SGHVS and FQNEAQ. Unmatched junction bases numbered 3, after V lost 2 bases and J lost 0 bases. The CDR3 runs to 17 residues. The CDR3 here is CASSLTGQGSYNSPLHF. The CDR3 DNA reads TGTGCCAGCAGCTTAACCGGACAGGGCTCCTATAATTCACCCCTCCACTTT. The whole variable domain, filled in from reference TRBV7-8 and TRBJ1-6, reads GAGVSQSPRYKVAKRGQDVALRCDPISGHVSLFWYQQALGQGPEFLTYFQNEAQLDKSGLPSDRFFAERPEGSVSTLKIQRTQQEDSAVYLCASSLTGQGSYNSPLHFGNGTRLTVT.

This chain links TRBV4-1 with TRBJ2-3, with a tentative D call TRBD2 (5 bases). Between the trimmed V and J ends, which lost 0 bases and 6 bases, there was a span of 7 bases. The CDR3 covers 13 residues. The germline CDR1 and CDR2 sequences are MGHRA and YSYEKL. The DNA for the CDR3 is TGCGCCAGCAGCCAAGAGGGCGGGGATACGCAGTATTTT. Translation gives CASSQEGGDTQYF.

The genes are TRBV20-1 and TRBJ1-4; no clear D gene. CDR3 size: 13 residues. Germline V CDR1 and CDR2: DFQATT, SNEGSKA (reference sequence). V dropped 6 bases and J dropped 3 bases, with 11 bases sitting between them. In DNA form, the CDR3 reads TGCAGTGCCAGCAATCCGGCTAATGAAAAACTGTTTTTT. Amino acids: CSASNPANEKLFF.

The chain couples TRBV6-1 to TRBJ2-7; TRBD1 aligns across 7 bases. CDR3 length: 13 amino acids. V shed 6 bases and J 3 bases; nucleotides not matched to a gene: 5. The germline CDR1 and CDR2 sequences are MNHNS and SASEGT. The CDR3 DNA reads TGTGCCAGCAGGAACAGGGGTGTCTACGAGCAGTACTTC. Protein: CASRNRGVYEQYF.

The chain has TRBV20-1 and TRBJ2-2; 7 bases are a match to TRBD1. CDR1 DFQATT and CDR2 SNEGSKA come from the germline V gene (reference sequence). V gave up 6 bases and J gave up 5 bases; unmatched junction bases: 12. This CDR3 spans 15 amino acids. This CDR3 is CSARKGTVRTGELFF. The CDR3 DNA sequence: TGCAGTGCCAGGAAGGGGACAGTCCGAACCGGGGAGCTGTTTTTT.

The chain is built from TRBV4-1 and TRBJ2-2; 9 nucleotides align to TRBD2. Germline CDR1 reads MGHRA; CDR2 reads YSYEKL. Germline trimming cut 4 bases from V and 4 bases from J; bases unmatched to any gene: 10. The CDR3 loop spans 17 amino acids. The CDR3 sequence is CASSLHSGSFGTGELFF. CDR3 coding DNA: TGCGCCAGCAGCCTCCATAGCGGGAGTTTCGGCACCGGGGAGCTGTTTTTT.

The V and J genes are TRBV9 and TRBJ2-4; D is unclear. Trimming took off 0 bases at V and 2 bases at J, with 12 bases between the two ends. Germline V gene data show CDR1 as SGDLS and CDR2 as YYNGEE. The length of the CDR3 is 16 residues. CDR3 sequence reads: CASSVGAGWSKNIQYF. DNA for the CDR3: TGTGCCAGCAGCGTAGGGGCAGGCTGGTCCAAAAACATTCAGTACTTC.

There are many counts of this clonotype. For the CDR3, the DNA is TGTGCCAGTAGTAGGGCAGCTAAAGCTTTCTTT. Translating it yields CASSRAAKAFF. V is TRBV19 and J is TRBJ1-1; D is ambiguous. The CDR3 loop spans 11 amino acids. Germline-derived CDR1 and CDR2 are LNHDA and SQIVND (reference sequence). The V end was cut by 4 bases, the J end by 9 bases, with 9 bases between.

V and J are TRBV20-1 and TRBJ1-2; the match to TRBD1 covers 7 bases. The CDR3 has 15 residues. Germline values: CDR1 DFQATT, CDR2 SNEGSKA (reference sequence). V dropped 3 bases and J dropped 11; count of bases not matched to a gene: 18. The CDR3 nucleotides are TGCAGTGCTAGGGACCACGGGACAGTGGACCAGGGGTACACCTTC. Its protein product is CSARDHGTVDQGYTF.

The V gene is TRBV6-5, the J gene TRBJ1-1; no clear D gene. There are 15 residues in the CDR3. Trimming took off 0 bases at V and 2 bases at J, with 10 bases between the two ends. CDR1 and CDR2 (germline): MNHEY, SVGAGI. In DNA form, the CDR3 reads TGTGCCAGCAGTTACTCCTTATACCTAAACACTGAAGCTTTCTTT. This sequence encodes CASSYSLYLNTEAFF.

This clonotype showed up many times. The J gene is TRBJ2-5, the V gene TRBV6-2 or TRBV6-3; 10 nucleotides align to TRBD2. CDR1 and CDR2 (germline): MNHEY, SVGEGT. CDR3 size: 14 residues. V dropped 4 bases and J dropped 2; count of bases not matched to a gene: 1. The CDR3 coding sequence is TGTGCCAGCAGTTTTAGCGGGGGGCAAGAGACCCAGTACTTC. It codes for CASSFSGGQETQYF.

Comment on this clonotype: A read error is possible here, since a much larger clone lies one base away. In nucleotides, the CDR3 is TGTGCCAGCAGTCCGGACAGGGGGCCTTATGGCTACAACTTC. This gives the protein CASSPDRGPYGYNF. This rearrangement joins TRBV27 to TRBJ1-2; 11 positions agree with TRBD1. The CDR3 has 14 residues. Germline assignment: CDR1 MNHEY and CDR2 SMNVEV (reference sequence).

This clonotype has just a few counts. CDR3 sequence reads: CASNLRDSYEQYF. CDR3 DNA: TGTGCCAGCAATCTCCGGGACAGCTACGAGCAGTACTTC. The chain uses TRBV6-1 and TRBJ2-7, with 7 bases aligning to TRBD1. The germline V gene encodes CDR1 MNHNS and CDR2 SASEGT. Trimming at V came to 7 bases and at J to 3 bases, leaving 6 bases not matched to a gene. The CDR3 spans 13 residues.

A few counts support this clonotype. This chain links TRBV18 with TRBJ2-5, with 8 positions matching TRBD2. Trimming took 2 bases from V and 4 from J; bases not matched to a gene: 3. Germline CDR1 and CDR2: KGHSH and LQKENI. This CDR3 region has 14 residues. The CDR3 spells CASSPSSGSETQYF. The CDR3 DNA is TGTGCCAGCTCACCATCTAGCGGGTCAGAGACCCAGTACTTC.

This clonotype was counted between two and nine times. Here the CDR3 DNA reads TGTGCCAGCAGTGAAGGGGGGTACACCGGGGAGCTGTTTTTT. Amino acid sequence: CASSEGGYTGELFF. This sequence joins TRBV25-1 and TRBJ2-2; TRBD2 is a possible D gene (6 bases). The CDR3 runs to 14 residues. The ends were cut back, 2 bases at V and 3 bases at J, with 7 bases in the middle. Germline V gives CDR1 MGHDK, CDR2 SYGVNS.

This CDR3 is CASRPGVLPLYEQYF. CDR3 DNA sequence: TGTGCCAGCAGGCCGGGAGTCCTCCCCCTCTACGAGCAGTACTTC. This chain connects TRBV6-1 to TRBJ2-7, with a tentative D call TRBD2 (6 bases). The V gene lost 6 bases and the J gene lost 3 bases, with 18 bases spanning the gap. Germline V CDR1 and CDR2: MNHNS, SASEGT. CDR3 length equals 15 residues.

J is TRBJ2-1 and V is TRBV27; 8 nucleotides agree with TRBD2. V lost 4 bases, J lost 2 bases, and 7 bases stayed unmatched. This CDR3 contains 16 residues. Germline CDR1 reads MNHEY; CDR2 reads SMNVEV (reference sequence). In DNA form, the CDR3 reads TGTGCCAGCAGTTCGATTAGCGGGACGCCCTACAATGAGCAGTTCTTC. Its translation: CASSSISGTPYNEQFF.

This clonotype was observed a few times. Since a much larger clone is just one base distant, this may be a read error. This CDR3 reads CATYLRGGRTEAFF. The DNA of the CDR3 is TGTGCCACCTATTTGAGGGGTGGTAGGACTGAAGCTTTCTTT. This sequence joins TRBV2 and TRBJ1-1; maybe TRBD1 (5 bases). Per germline, CDR1 SNHLY and CDR2 FYNNEI. The CDR3 sequence is 14 residues long. V lost 10 bases, J lost 5 bases, and 20 bases lay in between.

Remarks on this clonotype: A much larger clone is a single base away; this may be a read error. V gene TRBV12-3 or TRBV12-4 combines with J gene TRBJ1-2; unclear D gene. The CDR3 covers 11 residues. CDR3 amino acids: CGSSLSWGYTF. The CDR3 DNA is TGTGGCAGCAGTTTAAGTTGGGGCTACACCTTC.

In this sample, this clonotype turned up many times. V and J are TRBV27 and TRBJ2-7; 7 nucleotides match TRBD2. In germline, CDR1 is MNHEY, CDR2 SMNVEV (reference sequence). The CDR3 spans 16 residues. V lost 4 bases to trimming and J lost 2 bases; unmatched junction nucleotides: 11. The CDR3 spells CASSSFPREVPYEQYF. DNA for the CDR3: TGTGCCAGCAGTTCCTTCCCCCGGGAGGTCCCCTACGAGCAGTACTTC.

The V and J genes are TRBV25-1 and TRBJ1-5; D is undetermined. Germline CDR1 and CDR2: MGHDK and SYGVNS. V was shortened by 4 bases and J by 11 bases, with 0 bases between the two germline ends. CDR3 size: 8 residues. CDR3 loop: CASSAQHF. CDR3 sequence (DNA): TGTGCCAGCAGTGCCCAGCATTTT.

This clonotype was seen at least ten times. The gene calls are TRBV11-3 and TRBJ2-1; TRBD2 matches 10 bases. V trimming: 5 bases; J trimming: 9 bases; junction bases outside the gene matches: 10. The CDR3 runs to 15 residues. The germline V gene has CDR1 SGHNT and CDR2 YENEEA. The DNA for the CDR3 is TGTGCCAGCAGCGGTCAAAGCGGGAGGGAGGGTGAGCAGTTCTTC. Protein product: CASSGQSGREGEQFF.